The 6 T cell receptor beta chains below come from one sample, sequenced in a study of Ad26.COV2.S vaccination and SARS-CoV-2 variants. Sequenced by immunoSEQ multiplex PCR; TCRdb stores in-frame clones only, minus some. The profile shows approximately 300,000 clones, more than 70% of them singletons. Documented treatment: some 19 received Ad26.COV2.S at low or high dose, single or two shots; 5 received placebo; per-sample allocation not given. Sampling happened 63 days after the first vaccine or placebo injection. This specimen consisted of peripheral blood, obtained in a trial of Ad26.COV2.S vaccine versus placebo. These receptors came from a person between 18 and 60 years old who received the Ad26.COV2.S COVID-19 vaccine or a placebo.

This chain joins TRBV7-2 and TRBJ2-1; 8 bases agree with TRBD2. The trim removed 3 bases at V and 4 bases at J, leaving 2 bases unmatched. Germline V gene data show CDR1 as SGHTA and CDR2 as FQGNSA. The CDR3 contains 14 residues. The CDR3 nucleotides read TGTGCCAGCAGCTTCGGGGGGGGATACAATGAGCAGTTCTTC. This translates into CASSFGGGYNEQFF.

This clone showed up just a few times. The CDR3 DNA follows: TGTGCCAGCGGACAGAACACTGAAGCTTTCTTT. Amino acid sequence: CASGQNTEAFF. The rearrangement links TRBV3-1 (or the pseudogene TRBV3-2) to TRBJ1-1; possibly TRBD1 for D (5 bases). This CDR3 contains 11 residues. V lost 8 bases, J lost 1 base, and 5 bases lay in between. Germline CDR1 LGHDT, CDR2 YNNKEL (reference sequence).

The gene calls are TRBV6-2 or TRBV6-3 and TRBJ2-3, with a weak D call TRBD1 (5 bases). The V end was cut by 2 bases, the J end by 4 bases, with 13 bases between. This CDR3 has 15 amino acids. The V gene's germline CDR1 is MNHEY and CDR2 SVGEGT. CDR3 nucleotide sequence: TGTGCCAGCAGTTACCAGAGCGAAGGGGCAGATACGCAGTATTTT. Translation gives CASSYQSEGADTQYF.

The chain is built from TRBV5-6 and TRBJ1-4; D ambiguous. The CDR3 spans 13 residues. Trimming left V 0 bases short and J 5 bases short, with 5 bases between. CDR1 SGHDT and CDR2 YYEEEE come from the germline V gene. Written as DNA, the CDR3 is TGTGCCAGCAGCTTGGGAAAAAATGAAAAACTGTTTTTT. Encoded protein: CASSLGKNEKLFF.

The V call is TRBV20-1, the J call TRBJ1-3, with D perhaps matching TRBD1 (5 bases). The CDR3 is 14 residues long. V was cut by 3 bases and J by 2 bases, with 11 bases left in between. Germline CDR1 DFQATT, CDR2 SNEGSKA (reference sequence). The CDR3 protein is CSASGGRAGNTIYF. As DNA, the CDR3 is TGCAGTGCTAGTGGGGGAAGGGCTGGAAACACCATATATTTT.

This chain joins TRBV5-1 and TRBJ1-1; D not resolved. This CDR3 spans 13 amino acids. CDR1 is SGHRS, CDR2 YFSETQ, per germline. V was shortened by 5 bases and J by 3 bases, with 11 bases between the two germline ends. CDR3 sequence (DNA): TGCGCCAGCAGTTGGAGCGATGACACTGAAGCTTTCTTT. Translated, it gives CASSWSDDTEAFF.